The rows below give T cell receptor beta chains drawn from one sample of a study of T cell responses to AZD1222 COVID-19 vaccine. Here immunoSEQ multiplex PCR was the method, and the copy in TCRdb shows in-frame clones only, minus some. Here the sample spans tens of thousands of clones, roughly 91% being singletons. Sample: peripheral blood, taken on day 0 of AZD1222 vaccination. These receptor sequences come from an adult in good health. Both conserved end residues are part of each CDR3. D genes are given only for firm matches. Clone sizes are given selectively: once, few, many, or a class where the clone is expanded.

d_call,clone_size,v_call,j_call,cdr3_aa,cdr3_nt
TRBD2,NA,TRBV5-1,TRBJ2-6,CASAGVSGANVLTF,TGCGCCAGCGCGGGGGTCTCTGGGGCCAACGTCCTGACTTTC
TRBD1,few,TRBV5-6,TRBJ1-1,CASSPDRGLANTEAFF,TGTGCCAGCAGCCCGGACAGGGGGCTGGCGAACACTGAAGCTTTCTTT
NA,NA,TRBV6-2/TRBV6-3,TRBJ2-1,CASSYTPASEQFF,TGTGCCAGCAGTTACACCCCCGCCAGTGAGCAGTTCTTC
TRBD1,NA,TRBV28,TRBJ1-5,CASSFFRGRNQPQHF,TGTGCCAGCAGTTTTTTCAGGGGGCGAAATCAGCCCCAGCATTTT
TRBD1,NA,TRBV19,TRBJ1-2,CASTATGTPGGYTF,TGTGCCAGTACCGCGACAGGGACCCCGGGTGGCTACACCTTC
NA,NA,TRBV30,TRBJ1-1,CAWSDGRTEAFF,TGTGCCTGGAGTGATGGAAGGACTGAAGCTTTCTTT
NA,NA,TRBV7-9,TRBJ2-5,CASSLEGIRTQYF,TGTGCCAGCAGCTTAGAGGGGATTAGGACCCAGTACTTC
NA,NA,TRBV7-6,TRBJ2-2,CASSPRTGELFF,TGTGCCAGCAGCCCCCGGACCGGGGAGCTGTTTTTT
NA,NA,TRBV9,TRBJ2-5,CASSVGGETQYF,TGTGCCAGCAGCGTTGGAGGTGAGACCCAGTACTTC
NA,NA,TRBV2,TRBJ1-4,CASSSQVGLINEKLFF,TGTGCCAGCAGTTCCCAAGTGGGACTTATTAATGAAAAACTGTTTTTT
NA,NA,TRBV5-1,TRBJ1-5,CASSLGARDQPQHF,TGCGCCAGCAGCTTGGGGGCGCGGGATCAGCCCCAGCATTTT
NA,NA,TRBV6-5,TRBJ1-2,CASRVDGNNYGYTF,TGTGCCAGCAGAGTGGACGGGAATAACTATGGCTACACCTTC
NA,NA,TRBV30,TRBJ2-7,CAWNLGLYEQYF,TGTGCCTGGAACCTCGGACTGTACGAGCAGTACTTC
TRBD1,once,TRBV27,TRBJ2-3,CASSFGTGGTDTQYF,TGTGCCAGCAGTTTCGGGACAGGGGGTACAGATACGCAGTATTTT